This entry describes one T cell receptor (beta chain). This entry belongs to a study of blood T cell repertoires in COVID-19. About the research overall: In each case, the material was cDNA or gDNA derived from T cells, B-cell-depleted T cells, or PBMCs.

Sequencing used immunoSEQ multiplex PCR; TCRdb keeps in-frame clones, though not all of them. The sample lists a few hundred thousand clones; nearly 90% were seen once. Trimming removed 3 bases from V and 5 bases from J; junction bases left unmatched: 11. CDR3 length: 16 amino acids. Germline CDR1 is MDHEN and CDR2 is SYDVKM. This TCR was sampled from a woman aged 25 to 39 who had recovered from COVID-19. Sequenced input: PBMCs or T cells enriched from blood (not recorded which). The chain links TRBV28 to TRBJ2-5; TRBD1 agrees at 8 bases. The CDR3 nucleotides read TGTGCCAGCAGTTTTGACCCCCACAGGGGGACGGAGACCCAGTACTTC. It specifies CASSFDPHRGTETQYF.